This TCR beta chain was profiled in a study of T cell repertoires in cytomegalovirus infection. Across the study: The public TCR beta signatures pointed to both CMV infection and matching HLA type. Study findings and constraints: Accumulated public TCR beta family frequency recognized individuals carrying CMV together with the relevant HLA. HLA-C-restricted, CMV-specific TCR beta clonotypes were dominant ex vivo.

This clonotype occurred a few times. Its antigen remains unidentified. TCRdb itself ran the reads through MiXCR, one entry per CDR3 protein. The sample yields approximately 170,000 distinct CDR3 sequences, under 20% seen once. The CDR3 covers 13 residues. V was pared by 7 bases and J by 3 bases, with 3 bases of the junction left unmatched. Germline lookup yields CDR1 MDHEN and CDR2 SYDVKM. Sample: CD8+ T cells from PBMCs. The receptor comes from a human donor in good health (CMV status not recorded). Some clones in this sample may be carry-over from other donors' samples. This chain uses TRBV28 with TRBJ2-3; 8 bases align to TRBD1. For the CDR3, the DNA is TGTGCCAGCAACAGGGGGGCTACAGATACGCAGTATTTT. It translates to CASNRGATDTQYF.